This T cell receptor beta chain stems from a study of Ad26.COV2.S vaccination and SARS-CoV-2 variants. For the study at large: The Ad26.COV2.S arm of the COV1001 trial was where the donor was placed. Study results and caveats: Participants given vaccine showed non-spike TCR breadth similar to that of placebo recipients.

The sample's treatment: about 20 received Ad26.COV2.S at low or high dose, single or two shots; several received placebo; per-sample allocation not given. Day 63 after the first injection of vaccine or placebo was the sampling time. Trimming removed 7 bases from V and 9 bases from J; junction bases left unmatched: 16. Germline V gene lookup returns CDR1 GTSNPN and CDR2 SVGIG (reference sequence). CDR3 length: 16 residues. Comment on this clone: Its antigen is not identified.

Generated by immunoSEQ multiplex PCR, the TCRdb table keeps only in-frame clones and is missing some. The data show about 470,000 clones, with 90% seen just once and less than 4.5% held by the top ten. This specimen was peripheral blood, taken in a trial of Ad26.COV2.S vaccine versus placebo. The J gene is TRBJ1-6, the V gene TRBV30, with 9 nucleotides matching TRBD1. This TCR was recovered from a person aged 18-60 years who received the Ad26.COV2.S COVID-19 vaccine or a placebo. The CDR3 reads CASGQGGSMLSSPLHF. For the CDR3, the DNA is TGTGCCTCGGGACAGGGAGGAAGTATGCTATCTTCACCCCTCCACTTT.